This TCR beta chain came from a study of shared clonotypes between healthy human individuals. The ends lost 4 bases at V and 4 bases at J; junction bases unmatched: 6. The CDR3 is 14 amino acids. CDR1 and CDR2 (germline): SGHNT, YYREEE (reference sequence). The test was conducted at deep level. The authors' processing: Filtering differed for immunoSEQ, which gave only junction sequences without quality scores. Some clones are missing from TCRdb's copy, which holds only in-frame ones; the method was immunoSEQ multiplex PCR. The V and J calls and clone size come from that table; D and trimming were worked out from the DNA. The sample holds some 2.4 million clones, roughly 93% seen once. Naive CD45RA+ and memory CD45RA-negative subsets were split from CD4+ cells.

This clonotype was sampled from a man between 18 and 29 years old in good health. Some clones in this sample may be carry-over from other donors' samples. The chain uses TRBV5-4 and TRBJ1-1; 8 nucleotides match TRBD1. Sequencing input: naive CD4+ T cells from PBMCs. Subset of the sample: CD45RA+ positively selected. The CDR3 DNA is TGTGCCAGCAGCCCGAGACAGGGGACCACTGAAGCTTTCTTT. Translated: CASSPRQGTTEAFF.